What follows are 7 T cell receptor beta chains derived from one specimen sequenced in a study of PD-1 blockade in classical Hodgkin lymphoma. Assay: immunoSEQ multiplex PCR; the TCRdb copy retains only in-frame clones and omits some. This sample has about 58,000 clones; 85% to 90% occur once, and the top ten carry about 5.6%. Brentuximab vedotin exposure varied, and every patient relapsed after autologous stem cell transplantation. Sequenced here: peripheral blood mononuclear cells (PBMCs), sampled before the second cycle of nivolumab. These receptor sequences come from a human donor with classical Hodgkin lymphoma.

The rearrangement joins TRBV5-1 to TRBJ1-4; D may be TRBD1 (6 bases). Germline V gene sequence: CDR1 SGHRS, CDR2 YFSETQ. Trimming took 4 bases from V and 5 from J, leaving 15 bases between them. The CDR3 runs 15 residues. Here the CDR3 reads CASSVAGTMNEKLFF. The CDR3 DNA reads TGCGCCAGCAGCGTCGCCGGGACAATGAATGAAAAACTGTTTTTT.

This chain uses TRBV4-1 with TRBJ1-2; D not certain. CDR3 size: 14 residues. V was pared by 1 base and J by 3 bases, with 9 bases between. Germline V gene data show CDR1 as MGHRA and CDR2 as YSYEKL. For the CDR3, the DNA is TGCGCCAGCAGCCAAGGTCGAGGAGACTATGGCTACACCTTC. This encodes CASSQGRGDYGYTF.

V usage is TRBV7-3 and J usage is TRBJ2-7; 7 nucleotides agree with TRBD1. The germline V gene has CDR1 SGHTA and CDR2 FQGTGA. V lost 2 bases, J lost 1 base, and 2 bases stayed unmatched. CDR3 length: 14 amino acids. The CDR3: CASSLSGQSYEQYF. In nucleotides, the CDR3 is TGTGCCAGCAGCTTATCGGGACAGTCCTACGAGCAGTACTTC.

This chain links TRBV5-4 with TRBJ1-3; TRBD1 aligns across 7 bases. The ends lost 4 bases at V and 4 bases at J; junction bases unmatched: 5. Germline CDR1 reads SGHNT; CDR2 reads YYREEE (reference sequence). The CDR3 length is 14 residues. The DNA of the CDR3 is TGTGCCAGCAGCCTCCGGGACAGAGGAAACACCATATATTTT. It codes for CASSLRDRGNTIYF.

The chain combines TRBV7-9 with TRBJ1-1; no clear D. V was cut by 4 bases and J by 0 bases, with 15 bases left in between. CDR1 SEHNR and CDR2 FQNEAQ come from the germline V gene (reference sequence). The CDR3 has 16 amino acids. CDR3 amino acids: CASSSPGSLMNTEAFF. In DNA, the CDR3 is TGTGCCAGCAGCTCCCCGGGGAGTCTTATGAACACTGAAGCTTTCTTT.

V usage is TRBV10-2 and J usage is TRBJ2-5; 10 bases agree with TRBD1. The CDR3 totals 14 residues. V was pared by 5 bases and J by 5 bases, with 5 bases of the junction left unmatched. CDR1 and CDR2 (germline): WSHSY, SAAADI. The CDR3 here is CASSSRTGGETQYF. The CDR3 bases are TGCGCCAGCAGTTCAAGGACAGGGGGTGAGACCCAGTACTTC.

CDR3 sequence (DNA): TGTGCCAGCATCTGCGGGGCTAGCGGGGGGGCCTTAGATACGCAGTATTTT. This codes for CASICGASGGALDTQYF. V gene TRBV21-1 combines with J gene TRBJ2-3; TRBD2 is the table's D call, not checked against the DNA. TRBV21-1 is flagged as a pseudogene. CDR3 length: 17 amino acids.